This T cell receptor beta chain was found in a study of graft-versus-host responses after intestinal transplantation. General study findings and limits: Some GvH clones were seen earlier in gut or blood, suggesting intestinal origin.

The germline V gene has CDR1 WNHNN and CDR2 SYGVQD (reference sequence). This CDR3 contains 16 residues. The V and J ends lost 2 bases and 0 bases, in that order; junction bases with no gene match: 3. Concerning this clone itself: Its antigen is not known.

TCRdb keeps only in-frame clones here, not all; method: immunoSEQ multiplex PCR. Of over 70,000 clones detected, nearly 90% appear once; the ten largest clones hold roughly 4%. The sample consisted of unstimulated CD8+ T cells sorted from spleen or lymph node cells, taken before transplant. The receptor was derived from a human donor who was the organ donor for an intestinal transplant. The V call is TRBV10-1, the J call TRBJ2-3; 9 nucleotides line up with TRBD2. CDR3 in amino acids: CASSESLAGSTDTQYF. The CDR3 bases are TGCGCCAGCAGTGAGAGTCTAGCGGGAAGCACAGATACGCAGTATTTT.